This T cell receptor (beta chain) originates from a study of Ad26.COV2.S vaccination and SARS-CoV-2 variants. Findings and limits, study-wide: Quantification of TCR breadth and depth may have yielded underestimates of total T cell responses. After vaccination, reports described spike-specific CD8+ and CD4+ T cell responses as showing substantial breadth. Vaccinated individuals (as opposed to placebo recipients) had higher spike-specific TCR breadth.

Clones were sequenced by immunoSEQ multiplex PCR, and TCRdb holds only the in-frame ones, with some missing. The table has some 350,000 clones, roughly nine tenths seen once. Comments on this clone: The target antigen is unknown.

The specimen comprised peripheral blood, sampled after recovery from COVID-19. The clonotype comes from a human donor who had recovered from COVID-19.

CDR3 protein: CASSRGPAGTEAFF. In DNA, the CDR3 is TGTGCCAGCAGTAGGGGCCCCGCGGGCACTGAAGCTTTCTTT. The chain recombines TRBV6-6 with TRBJ1-1; the D gene is possibly TRBD1 (5 bases). The CDR3 contains 14 residues. V was clipped by 5 bases and J by 4 bases, with 14 bases between them. The V gene's germline CDR1 is MNHNY and CDR2 SVGAGI (reference sequence).